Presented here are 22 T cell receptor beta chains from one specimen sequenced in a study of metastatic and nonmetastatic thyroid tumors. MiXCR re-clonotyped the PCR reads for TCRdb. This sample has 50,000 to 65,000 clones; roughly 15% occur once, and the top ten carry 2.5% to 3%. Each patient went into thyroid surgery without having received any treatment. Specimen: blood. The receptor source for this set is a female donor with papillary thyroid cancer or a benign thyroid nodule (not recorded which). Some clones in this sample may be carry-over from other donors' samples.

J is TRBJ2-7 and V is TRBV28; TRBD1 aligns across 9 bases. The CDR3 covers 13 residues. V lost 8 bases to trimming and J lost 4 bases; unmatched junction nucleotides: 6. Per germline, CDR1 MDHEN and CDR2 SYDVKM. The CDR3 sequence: CASRLGTGYEQYF. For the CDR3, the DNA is TGTGCCAGCCGCCTCGGGACAGGGTACGAGCAGTACTTC.

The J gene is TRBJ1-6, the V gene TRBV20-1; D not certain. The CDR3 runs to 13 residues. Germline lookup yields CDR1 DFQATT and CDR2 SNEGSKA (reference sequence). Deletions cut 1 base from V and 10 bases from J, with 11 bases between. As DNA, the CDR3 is TGCAGTGCTAGAGCCCTCCCCAACTCACCCCTCCACTTT. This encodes CSARALPNSPLHF.

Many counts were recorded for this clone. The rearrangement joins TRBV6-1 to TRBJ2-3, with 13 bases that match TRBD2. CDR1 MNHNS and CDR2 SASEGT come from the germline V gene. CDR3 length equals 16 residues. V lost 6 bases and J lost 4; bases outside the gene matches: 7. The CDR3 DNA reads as TGTGCCAGCAGGAGAACTAGCGGGAGGGGAGCAGATACGCAGTATTTT. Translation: CASRRTSGRGADTQYF.

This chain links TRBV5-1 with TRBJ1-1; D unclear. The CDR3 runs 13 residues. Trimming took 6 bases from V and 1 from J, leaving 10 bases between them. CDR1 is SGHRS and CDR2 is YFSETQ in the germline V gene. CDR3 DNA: TGCGCCAGCACTGAGGGCGCGAACACTGAAGCTTTCTTT. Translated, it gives CASTEGANTEAFF.

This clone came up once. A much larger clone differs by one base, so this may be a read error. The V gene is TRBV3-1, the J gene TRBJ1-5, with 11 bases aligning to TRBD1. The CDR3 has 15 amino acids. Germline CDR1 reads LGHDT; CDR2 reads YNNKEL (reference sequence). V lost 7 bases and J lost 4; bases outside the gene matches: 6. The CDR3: CASIRGTGGNQPQHF. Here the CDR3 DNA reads TGTGCCAGCATCCGGGGGACAGGGGGAAATCAGCCCCAGCATTTT.

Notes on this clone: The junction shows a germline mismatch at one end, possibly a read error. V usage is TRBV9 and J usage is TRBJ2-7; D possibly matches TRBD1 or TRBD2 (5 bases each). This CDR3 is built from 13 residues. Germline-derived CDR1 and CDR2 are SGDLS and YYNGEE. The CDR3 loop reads CASSSGTYYEQCF. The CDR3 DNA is TGTGCCAGCAGCTCCGGGACCTACTACGAGCAGTGCTTC.

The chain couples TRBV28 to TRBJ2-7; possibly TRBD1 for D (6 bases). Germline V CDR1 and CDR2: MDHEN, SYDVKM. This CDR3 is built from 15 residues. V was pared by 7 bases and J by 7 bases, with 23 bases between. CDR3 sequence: CASIKPGQPPWEQYF. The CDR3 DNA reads TGTGCCAGCATTAAACCTGGACAGCCCCCTTGGGAGCAGTACTTC.

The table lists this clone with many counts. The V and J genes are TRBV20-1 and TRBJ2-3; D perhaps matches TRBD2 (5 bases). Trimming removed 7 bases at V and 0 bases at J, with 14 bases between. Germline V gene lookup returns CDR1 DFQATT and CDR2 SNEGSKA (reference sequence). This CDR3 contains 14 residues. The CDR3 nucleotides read TGCAGTGGTATAGCGAATCCGAGCACAGATACGCAGTATTTT. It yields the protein CSGIANPSTDTQYF.

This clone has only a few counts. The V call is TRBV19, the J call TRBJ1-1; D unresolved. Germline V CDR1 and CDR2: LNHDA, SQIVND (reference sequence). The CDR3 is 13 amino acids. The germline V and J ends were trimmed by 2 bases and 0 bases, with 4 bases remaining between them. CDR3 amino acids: CASSIQVNTEAFF. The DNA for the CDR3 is TGTGCCAGTAGTATACAGGTGAACACTGAAGCTTTCTTT.

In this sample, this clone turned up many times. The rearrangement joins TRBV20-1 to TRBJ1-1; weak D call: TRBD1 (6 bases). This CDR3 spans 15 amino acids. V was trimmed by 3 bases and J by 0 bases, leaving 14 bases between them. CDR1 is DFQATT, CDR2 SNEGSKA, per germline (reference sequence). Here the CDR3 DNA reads TGCAGTGCTAGGTACCCGGGACATCTGAACACTGAAGCTTTCTTT. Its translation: CSARYPGHLNTEAFF.

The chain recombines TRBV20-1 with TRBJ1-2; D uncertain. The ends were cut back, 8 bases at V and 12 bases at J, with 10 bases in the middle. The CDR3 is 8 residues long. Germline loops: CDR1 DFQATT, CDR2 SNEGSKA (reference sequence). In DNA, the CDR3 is TGCAGTTATATTCGCCACACCTTC. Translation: CSYIRHTF.

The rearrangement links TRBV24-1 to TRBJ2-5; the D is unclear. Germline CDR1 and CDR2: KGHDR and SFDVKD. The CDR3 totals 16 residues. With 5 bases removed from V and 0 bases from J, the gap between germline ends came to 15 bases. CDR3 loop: CATSAGPGWYQETQYF. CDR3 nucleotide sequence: TGTGCCACCAGTGCGGGCCCAGGCTGGTACCAAGAGACCCAGTACTTC.

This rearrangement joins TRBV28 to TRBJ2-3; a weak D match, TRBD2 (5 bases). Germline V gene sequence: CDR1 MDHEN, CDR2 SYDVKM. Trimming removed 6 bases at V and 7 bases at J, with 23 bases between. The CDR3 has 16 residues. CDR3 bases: TGTGCCAGCAGCTCCCCGACTATTCCCCGTTTTTATACGCAGTATTTT. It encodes CASSSPTIPRFYTQYF.

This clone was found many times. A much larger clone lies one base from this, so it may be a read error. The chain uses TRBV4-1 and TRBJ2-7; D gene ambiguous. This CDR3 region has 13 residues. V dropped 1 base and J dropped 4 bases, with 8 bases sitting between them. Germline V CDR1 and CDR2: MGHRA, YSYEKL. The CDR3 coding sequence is TGCGCCAGCAGCCAAGTCAGAGTATACGAGCAGTACTTC. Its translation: CASSQVRVYEQYF.

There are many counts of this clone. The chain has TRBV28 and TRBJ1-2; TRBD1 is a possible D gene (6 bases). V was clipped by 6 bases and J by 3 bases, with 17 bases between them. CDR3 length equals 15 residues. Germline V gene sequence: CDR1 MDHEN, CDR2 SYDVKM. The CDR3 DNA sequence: TGTGCCAGCAGAAGCGGGGGCACGGGAGACTATGGCTACACCTTC. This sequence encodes CASRSGGTGDYGYTF.

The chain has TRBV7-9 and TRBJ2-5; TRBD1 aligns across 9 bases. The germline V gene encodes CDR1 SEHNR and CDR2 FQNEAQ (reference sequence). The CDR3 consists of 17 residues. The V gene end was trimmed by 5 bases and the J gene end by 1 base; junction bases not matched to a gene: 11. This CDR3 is CASSPNSGTGIQETQYF. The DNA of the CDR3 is TGTGCCAGCAGCCCAAACTCCGGGACAGGGATCCAAGAGACCCAGTACTTC.

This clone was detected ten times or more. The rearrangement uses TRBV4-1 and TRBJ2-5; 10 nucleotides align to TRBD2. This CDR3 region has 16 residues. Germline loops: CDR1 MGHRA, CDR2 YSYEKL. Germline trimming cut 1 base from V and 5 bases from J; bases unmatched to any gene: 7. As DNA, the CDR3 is TGCGCCAGCAGCCAAGGGACTAGCGGCTTCGGGGAGACCCAGTACTTC. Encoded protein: CASSQGTSGFGETQYF.

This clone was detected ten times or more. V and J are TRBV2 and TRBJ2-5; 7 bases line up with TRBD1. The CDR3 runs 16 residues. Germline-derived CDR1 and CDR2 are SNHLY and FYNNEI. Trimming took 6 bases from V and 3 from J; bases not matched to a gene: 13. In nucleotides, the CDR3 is TGTGCCAGCAGAATACAGGGGATCGACCCAAAAGAGACCCAGTACTTC. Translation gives CASRIQGIDPKETQYF.

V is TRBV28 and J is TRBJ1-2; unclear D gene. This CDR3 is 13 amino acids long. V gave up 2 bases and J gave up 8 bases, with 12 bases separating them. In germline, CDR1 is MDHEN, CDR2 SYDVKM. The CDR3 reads CASSLQWSRGYTF. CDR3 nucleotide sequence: TGTGCCAGCAGTTTACAGTGGTCTCGCGGCTACACCTTC.

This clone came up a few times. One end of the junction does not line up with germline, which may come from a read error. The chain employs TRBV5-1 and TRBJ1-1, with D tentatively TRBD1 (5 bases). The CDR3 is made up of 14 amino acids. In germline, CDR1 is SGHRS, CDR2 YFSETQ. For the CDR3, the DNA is TGCGCCAGCATCTTGCCAGGGTCGTGGACTGAAGCTTTCTTT. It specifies CASILPGSWTEAFF. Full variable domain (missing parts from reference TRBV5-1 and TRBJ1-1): KAGVTQTPRYLIKTRGQQVTLSCSPISGHRSVSWYQQTPGQGLQFLFEYFSETQRNKGNFPGRFSGRQFSNSRSEMNVSTLELGDSALYLCASILPGSWTEAFFGQGTRLTVV.

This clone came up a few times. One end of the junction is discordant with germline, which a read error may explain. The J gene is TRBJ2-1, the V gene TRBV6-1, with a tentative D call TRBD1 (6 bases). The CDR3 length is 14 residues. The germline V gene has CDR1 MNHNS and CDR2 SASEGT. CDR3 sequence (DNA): TGTGCCCGCAGAGGGACATGGGGCATCAATGAGCAGTTCTTC. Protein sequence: CARRGTWGINEQFF.

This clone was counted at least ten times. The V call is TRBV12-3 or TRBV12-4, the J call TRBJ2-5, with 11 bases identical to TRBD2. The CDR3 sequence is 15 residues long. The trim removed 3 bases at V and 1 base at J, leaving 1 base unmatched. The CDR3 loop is CASSFGLAGQETQYF. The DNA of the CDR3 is TGTGCCAGCAGTTTCGGACTAGCGGGCCAAGAGACCCAGTACTTC.